This TCR beta chain was documented in a study of cytomegalovirus exposure and HLA in healthy donors (dated by TCRdb to about 2017). Notes on the research overall: In an earlier analysis of around 540 of the donors, approximately 260 Gb of sequence data and 95 million to 130 million unique TCR beta sequences from 150 million to 200 million T cells were reported. An early release that covered some 630 HLA-typed donors contained about 300 gigabases of sequencing data and 85 million to 100 million unique TCR sequences. To study patterns of TCR occurrence, a later analysis re-analyzed previously published TCR beta repertoires from hundreds of donors and added high-resolution HLA genotyping. Among 398 genotyped donors of the cohort, an average of approximately 230,000 unique TCR beta nucleotide sequences were sequenced per donor, roughly 20% of them non-productive. The study combined high-throughput TCR immunosequencing, statistical association of individual TCRs with disease status, and machine learning to predict cytomegalovirus infection status. Five DR-DQ haplotypes were handled as single units for association and clustering, since linkage in the cohort was strong. Class I and class II HLA loci were covered by the typing at four-digit resolution. A later genetic analysis took genome-wide SNP genotypes for about three fifths of the 666 donors and used that subset as a discovery cohort. In addition to the first cohort of 650 to 750 subjects, a separate validation cohort of under 150 different subjects was used. The number of donors typed differed by locus, with roughly 620-630 for A, B, C, DRB1 and DQB1, around 520 for DQA1, approximately 580 for DPA1, and some 440 for DPB1. The study aimed to test whether cataloging public T cell receptors could reveal signatures of past pathogen exposure. The study used immunosequencing to profile the T cell repertoires of approximately 650 subjects and linked those repertoires to cytomegalovirus serostatus. Every discovery cohort repertoire had been produced on one sequencing platform. Donor age, sex, ethnicity and CMV serostatus were collected together with the repertoire data. Among the roughly 380 genotyped donors, 81% belonged to the genetic ancestry cluster associated with self-reported Caucasian donors. The later analysis used no new phenotypic data to find candidate immune exposures, relying instead on TCR beta sequences and their occurrence across donors. An earlier analysis of approximately 580 of the donors used high-throughput TCR beta sequencing to judge whether each TCR beta V gene segment behaved as functional or pseudogenic.

The cohort comprised 666 healthy bone marrow donors. All cohort members were sampled while nominally healthy, although unrecorded immune exposures were likely present. The donor tested CMV seropositive, placing the donor among the 289 seropositive members of the cohort. Every donor gave a peripheral blood sample, and the peripheral blood mononuclear cells from that sample were used for TCR beta sequencing. Genomic DNA extraction from the blood cell samples was performed with the Qiagen DNeasy Blood Extraction Kit. V loses 1 base, J loses 4 bases, and the germline ends lie 5 bases apart. CDR1 is given as SGHDT and CDR2 as YYEEEE, both from the germline V gene. Spanning cysteine to phenylalanine, the CDR3 consists of 12 amino acids. This entry keeps only the CDR3 DNA: 36 bases, framed from base 1. Paper-wide results and their limitations: Sequencing depth was assumed to be roughly uniform across donors in the presence/absence analyses, though that assumption may not hold. A total of 150 to 200 TCR beta chains were listed by the study as associated with cytomegalovirus. In a later analysis, most CMV-associated TCR beta chains were found to appear HLA-restricted, with HLA associations seemingly driven largely by CMV exposure. A further reported finding was that TCR beta sequences accurately predicted the HLA-A and HLA-B alleles for most subjects in the first cohort. Correlated functional status among segregating V segments might reflect linkage disequilibrium, but an unknown experimental factor could not be ruled out. In a later analysis, several top co-occurrence clusters were reported to appear linked to parvovirus B19, influenza, CMV and Epstein-Barr virus. A later analysis associated about 16,000 TCR beta sequences with specific HLA alleles at a false discovery rate of 0.05. Across donors, most TCR sequences were observed very rarely, whereas some public TCRs were present in many individuals. A group of highly shared sequence variants was considered likely to be a technical artifact of the sequencing pipeline. Compared with equally common non-associated chains, HLA-associated TCR beta chains in a later analysis were more clonally expanded and had lower generation probabilities. In a later genetic analysis, a missense DCLRE1C variant was associated with V-gene and J-gene trimming of TCR beta chains, and the association was replicated in an independent cohort. When HLA alleles, especially DR and DQ, strongly co-occurred, TCR associations were difficult to assign to individual alleles. In a later genetic analysis, fewer N-insertions in productive TCRs were reported among donors in an Asian-associated ancestry cluster than the roughly 700-donor mean. The authors suggested that the approach could potentially be extended to other disease states and immunological phenotypes. The classifier was reported to diagnose cytomegalovirus status with high specificity and sensitivity in both the original cohort and the validation cohort. In this cohort, only TCR beta chains were sequenced, and detectable features were limited by the absence of alpha or paired-chain data. In vitro tests confirmed that a few of the cytomegalovirus-associated TCR beta chains recognize cytomegalovirus antigens. A later analysis found that TCR association rates varied across HLA loci, with DRB1 alleles showing the most associated TCRs and HLA-C alleles the fewest. The only immune exposure information available for the cohort was CMV serostatus. Because HLA typing was missing for some donors at each locus, association tests included only the typed subset. In an earlier analysis of 500 to 650 of the donors, most TCR beta V segments appeared in productive rearrangements about 87% or about 30% of the time, broadly matching IMGT annotations. Because counts were too low, seventeen rarely observed V segments, including chromosome 9 orphons, were excluded from the earlier analysis of 500 to 700 of the donors. Some IMGT-functional V segments, including TRBV6-2 and TRBV6-3, could not be told apart with the 87-base-pair reads, so those segments were excluded.

The library relied on the immunoSEQ multiplex PCR assay. A mixture of 60 forward primers for TCR Vbeta segments and 13 reverse primers for TCR Jbeta segments was used in the multiplex PCR. Amplification of the CDR3 region of rearranged TCR beta genes was performed with a multiplex PCR assay on genomic DNA. Amplified TCR beta libraries were sequenced as 87-base-pair reads on the Illumina HiSeq System. In the authors' own workflow: In a later analysis, approximately 74 million unique TCR beta chains were counted across the approximately 670 repertoires, and roughly 11 million of these chains were shared by at least two donors. Raw reads were error-corrected and collapsed into unique sequences by a nearest-neighbor algorithm in which closely related sequences were merged to remove PCR and sequencing errors. CDR3 sequences were aligned to IMGT reference sequences to assign V, D and J gene segments. Each retained sequence needed at least a six-nucleotide match to both a V gene segment and a J gene segment. Rearrangements were called productive when the CDR3 lacked stop codons and stayed in frame with V and J; all others were non-productive. Following IMGT convention, CDR3 was defined as the stretch from the second conserved V-encoded cysteine up to the conserved J-encoded phenylalanine. Sequences without an unambiguous match to a single V gene segment were excluded from the earlier analysis of 450 to 650 of the donors. In an earlier analysis of 587 of the donors, a V segment was called functional when productive rearrangements were above 56.7%, and segregating when the standard deviation between donors exceeded 5%. A statistical classification framework was built for diagnosing cytomegalovirus status from the catalog of TCR beta chain sequences. In a later analysis, TCR nucleotide sequences were compared against IMGT/GENE-DB human TR gene sequences so that V and J genes could be assigned. Using the TCRdist pipeline, a later analysis assigned CDR3 sequences along with most-parsimonious VDJ recombination scenarios. In a later analysis, each TCR beta chain was defined by its CDR3 amino acid sequence together with its V-gene family, and reads lacking a unique V-gene family were excluded. A later analysis removed 550 to 650 highly shared, low-generation-probability nucleotide sequences to deal with suspected cross-contamination and a sequencing artifact. For each public chain, a later analysis derived a clonal expansion index from normalized ranks of inferred template counts within each repertoire. Generation probabilities in a later analysis came from a VDJ recombination model fitted to out-of-frame rearrangements, and those results were checked against IGoR. In a later analysis, TCR-TCR, TCR-HLA and TCR-CMV co-occurrence was scored with hypergeometric tests, and a repertoire-size bias correction was applied to TCR pairs. To estimate false discovery rates, a later analysis permuted the HLA or CMV assignments 20 times. A later analysis grouped co-occurring TCRs with DBSCAN, adding TCRdist sequence similarity when clustering within HLA-allele-positive subsets. Repertoires with fewer than 30,000 or more than 120,000 public chains, plus five repertoires with anomalous nucleotide sharing, were excluded from co-occurrence clustering. TCRdb provides this immuneACCESS table in a form limited to in-frame rearrangements. Some clones are lacking; in checked studies, under half of them reflect an unresolved V gene, and why the rest are absent is not known. The D gene and trimming were derived from the DNA, and the V and J assignments and clone size from that table. The sample data list approximately 70,000 clones, and about 73% of these were observed just once. More than 9.5% of the sample is in the top ten clones.

As to this clone: No cognate antigen has been identified for it. Per-base quality was not reported, and no clone a single base away is much larger than it.

Rearrangement joined TRBV5-6 to TRBJ1-2; the D gene is not confidently resolved. Sequencing was performed on PBMCs. This receptor was obtained from an older woman in good health and CMV-seropositive. CDR3 sequence: CASSLSSYGYTF. DNA sequence: TGTGCCAGCAGCTTGTCCAGCTATGGCTACACCTTC.